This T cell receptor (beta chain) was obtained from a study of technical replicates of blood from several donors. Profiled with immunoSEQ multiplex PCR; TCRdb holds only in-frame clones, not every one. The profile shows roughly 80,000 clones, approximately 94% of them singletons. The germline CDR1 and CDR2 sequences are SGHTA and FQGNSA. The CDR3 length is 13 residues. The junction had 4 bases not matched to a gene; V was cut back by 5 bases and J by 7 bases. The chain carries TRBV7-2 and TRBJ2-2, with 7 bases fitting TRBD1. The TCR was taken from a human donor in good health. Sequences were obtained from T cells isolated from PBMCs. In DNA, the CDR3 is TGTGCCAGCAGCCCAAGACAGGGCGGGGAGCTGTTTTTT. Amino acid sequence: CASSPRQGGELFF. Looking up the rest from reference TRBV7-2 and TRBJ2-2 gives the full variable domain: GAGVSQSPSNKVTEKGKDVELRCDPISGHTALYWYRQSLGQGLEFLIYFQGNSAPDKSGLPSDRFSAERTGGSVSTLTIQRTQQEDSAVYLCASSPRQGGELFFGEGSRLTVL.